This T cell receptor beta chain was recorded in a study of T cell responses to AZD1222 COVID-19 vaccine (dated by TCRdb to 2020 to 2023). About the study as a whole: AZD1222 recipients given second doses at about 4 weeks or at about 12 weeks were pooled, since spike-specific TCR depth and breadth were not found to differ between the two schedules. Trial participants were enrolled into age subgroups of 18-55, 56-69 and 70-plus years, which contained about 150, 27 and 61 TCR-sequenced participants, respectively. A total of 230 to 250 trial participants underwent TCR sequencing, of whom around 200 received two doses of AZD1222 and approximately 25 received two doses of the MenACWY control vaccine. The full study reports these points: Epitopes outside the regions mutated in the B.1.351 and B.1.1.7 variants were reportedly recognized by nearly half of the unique spike-specific TCRs. In the small 56-69-year group, the increase in depth fell short of significance, most likely because of low power. Participants were mostly white British, with more females than males. The authors suggested clonal diversity may have been underestimated. CD4 TCRs associated with the vaccine covered the entire spike protein, and the dominant responses were in regions 160-218 and 743-854. After two AZD1222 doses, spike-specific TCR breadth and depth were significantly higher than at day 0 and than in MenACWY recipients. Because no day 14 peak-response samples were available, repertoires were characterized only after the peak T cell response. Conclusions about previously exposed vaccinees are limited, since just five or six AZD1222 recipients were seropositive for SARS-CoV-2 at baseline.

The CDR3 covers 17 residues, taking in both the cysteine and the phenylalanine. Only CDR3 DNA is held: 51 bases, read in frame from base 1. The germline V gene (reference sequence) yields PRHDT for CDR1 and FYEKMQ for CDR2. Relative to germline, V is missing 2 bases and J is missing 2 bases, with 8 bases of the junction outside any gene match. As for this clone: No cognate antigen has been identified for it. Qualities for individual bases were not recorded, and no much larger clone is one base off.

The CDR3 regions of human TCRbeta chains were analyzed by immunosequencing. Per the authors' processing: TCRs in the repertoires were compared against a reference library of SARS-CoV-2-specific TCRs that had been generated with the MIRA antigen-specificity platform. Breadth was defined as the fraction of unique TCRs that were SARS-CoV-2-associated. Depth was defined as the fraction of total T cells that were SARS-CoV-2-associated. Each spike-specific TCR was assigned to its reactive spike region and to a CD4 or CD8 class using the MIRA data. Log10-transformed breadth and depth values were compared by one-way ANOVA with Sidak's multiple comparisons tests. As stored in TCRdb, this immuneACCESS dataset retains in-frame rearrangements with V and J assigned. A fraction of the clones does not appear; measured against another copy, unresolved V genes explain less than half of the discrepancy, and the remainder lacks a known reason. V and J calls plus clone size are reproduced from that table; the DNA served to infer D and trimming. Across this sample there are around 150,000 clones, with approximately 90% seen only once. Of the sample, under 2.5% falls within the top ten clones.

The time point label for this specimen denotes: baseline before first vaccination. Vaccinee samples came from UK trials COV001 and COV002, including a single-blind randomized controlled phase 2/3 trial of AZD1222 (ChAdOx1 nCoV-19) in healthy adults. Trial participant PBMC samples were collected at day 0 and day 28 after the second dose for TCRbeta chain sequencing. Sequencing used peripheral blood, obtained on day 0 of AZD1222 vaccination. This clonotype originated in an adult in good health. Recombination linked TRBV13 to TRBJ1-3; 8 nucleotides in the junction match TRBD1. The DNA is as follows: TGTGCCAGCAGCTTAATCCGACAGGGGTTAACTGGAAACACCATATATTTT. Translated, it gives CASSLIRQGLTGNTIYF.